The 18 T cell receptor beta chains listed next were all sequenced from one sample in a study of a mutant IDH1 vaccine in newly diagnosed glioma. Assay used: immunoSEQ multiplex PCR; TCRdb lists only in-frame clones, some missing. In the table there are around 32,000 clones, roughly 80% of which are singletons. Their antigen targets remain unknown. As to time point: week 35, safety follow-up. The study gave 300 ug of mutant IDH1 20-mer peptide per vaccine dose, with topical imiquimod. The source was PBMCs, collected from a glioma patient whose treatment included an IDH1 peptide vaccine. These receptors all come from a woman in her late teens or twenties with glioma.

This chain joins TRBV7-9 and TRBJ2-5; D is tentatively TRBD1 or TRBD2 (7 bases each). The germline CDR1 and CDR2 sequences are SEHNR and FQNEAQ (reference sequence). Trimming removed 7 bases from V and 3 bases from J, with 15 bases in between. The CDR3 is made up of 14 amino acids. CDR3 nucleotide sequence: TGTGCCAGCAAACCAAGCGGGACAGAAGAGACCCAGTACTTC. Amino acids: CASKPSGTEETQYF.

The J gene is TRBJ1-4, the V gene TRBV6-5; TRBD1 aligns across 7 bases. The V and J ends lost 2 bases and 5 bases, in that order; junction bases with no gene match: 5. The CDR3 runs to 15 residues. The germline CDR1 and CDR2 sequences are MNHEY and SVGAGI. The CDR3 loop reads CASSYQTGTNEKLFF. CDR3 DNA: TGTGCCAGCAGTTACCAGACAGGGACGAATGAAAAACTGTTTTTT.

The V call is TRBV29-1, the J call TRBJ2-7; TRBD1 matches 8 bases. Germline V lookup: CDR1 SQVTM, CDR2 ANQGSEA. V shed 3 bases, J shed 6 bases, and the junction held 19 bases outside the gene matches. This CDR3 comprises 17 residues. The CDR3 sequence is CSVDSATGVDRRREQYF. The CDR3 DNA is TGCAGCGTTGATTCGGCGACAGGGGTAGACCGGAGACGCGAGCAGTACTTC.

The chain couples TRBV7-9 to TRBJ2-7, with a tentative D call TRBD1 (6 bases). CDR1 and CDR2 from the germline V gene are SEHNR and FQNEAQ (reference sequence). The CDR3 has 16 residues. V shed 3 bases and J shed 0 bases, with 15 bases lying between them. DNA of the CDR3: TGTGCCAGCAGCTTGGACAGAAATCTCCTCTCCTACGAGCAGTACTTC. Translation gives CASSLDRNLLSYEQYF.

The chain recombines TRBV19 with TRBJ2-7; 7 bases fit TRBD2. The CDR3 covers 15 residues. Germline CDR1 and CDR2: LNHDA and SQIVND (reference sequence). Losses at the gene ends were 4 bases for V and 1 base for J; bases not matched to a gene: 7. The CDR3 DNA reads TGTGCCAGTAGTAAGGGACTACATTTTTCCTACGAGCAGTACTTC. Amino acids: CASSKGLHFSYEQYF. Filled out from reference TRBV19 and TRBJ2-7, the complete variable domain reads DGGITQSPKYLFRKEGQNVTLSCEQNLNHDAMYWYRQDPGQGLRLIYYSQIVNDFQKGDIAEGYSVSREKKESFPLTVTSAQKNPTAFYLCASSKGLHFSYEQYFGPGTRLTVT.

The chain links TRBV7-9 to TRBJ2-2, with 9 positions matching TRBD1. The CDR3 contains 16 residues. Germline-derived CDR1 and CDR2 are SEHNR and FQNEAQ (reference sequence). J gave up 6 bases and V 6 bases, and 11 bases lay outside the gene matches. In nucleotides, the CDR3 is TGTGCCAGCAGACCGAGCTGGACAGGGGAAGCCGGGGAGCTGTTTTTT. Its protein product is CASRPSWTGEAGELFF.

The V call is TRBV6-6, the J call TRBJ2-5; D call uncertain. CDR1 and CDR2 (germline): MNHNY, SVGAGI (reference sequence). CDR3 length equals 13 residues. V was pared by 5 bases and J by 4 bases, with 11 bases between. The CDR3 DNA follows: TGTGCCAGCAGTCGGACCCACAGAGAGACCCAGTACTTC. Amino acid sequence: CASSRTHRETQYF.

This rearrangement joins TRBV15 to TRBJ2-7, with D hard to call. CDR3 length: 13 amino acids. Trimming took off 0 bases at V and 4 bases at J, with 7 bases between the two ends. Germline loops: CDR1 LNHNV, CDR2 YYDKDF (reference sequence). The CDR3 bases are TGTGCCACCAGCAGAGAATTACAGTACGAGCAGTACTTC. This sequence encodes CATSRELQYEQYF.

The CDR3 protein is CASSRQGGTDTQYF. CDR3 nucleotide sequence: TGTGCCAGCAGTCGACAAGGGGGAACAGATACGCAGTATTTT. J is TRBJ2-3 and V is TRBV28; D is possibly TRBD1 (6 bases). Germline V gives CDR1 MDHEN, CDR2 SYDVKM. V was shortened by 5 bases and J by 3 bases, with 12 bases between the two germline ends. The CDR3 consists of 14 residues.

This chain joins TRBV28 and TRBJ1-3, with unresolved D. V lost 5 bases and J 0 bases, leaving 11 bases between the germline ends. Germline CDR1 MDHEN, CDR2 SYDVKM. The CDR3 is made up of 15 amino acids. The CDR3, as DNA: TGTGCCAGCAGTCGAGGAGACCGCTCTGGAAACACCATATATTTT. It yields the protein CASSRGDRSGNTIYF.

J is TRBJ1-1 and V is TRBV10-3, with TRBD1 identical over 7 bases. Germline CDR1 and CDR2: ENHRY and SYGVKD. The V and J ends lost 4 bases and 0 bases, in that order; junction bases with no gene match: 2. CDR3 length: 14 residues. DNA for the CDR3: TGTGCCATCAGTGGGGGACAGCTGAACACTGAAGCTTTCTTT. Translated: CAISGGQLNTEAFF.

This clone was detected a few times. This chain links TRBV7-9 with TRBJ1-2, with D uncertain. This CDR3 contains 12 residues. V was clipped by 8 bases and J by 8 bases, with 15 bases between them. CDR1 SEHNR and CDR2 FQNEAQ come from the germline V gene (reference sequence). CDR3 coding DNA: TGTGCCAGCGTTGGGGAGTCGGTAGGCTACACCTTC. Translating it yields CASVGESVGYTF.

The rearrangement joins TRBV12-5 to TRBJ2-7, with a weak D call TRBD1 (6 bases). The CDR3 runs 15 residues. Deletions cut 1 base from V and 1 base from J, with 11 bases between. Per germline, CDR1 LGHNT and CDR2 FRNRAP. Here the CDR3 DNA reads TGTGCTAGTGGTTTGGACGTTCAGGGGTCCTACGAGCAGTACTTC. This encodes CASGLDVQGSYEQYF. Combining the CDR3 with reference TRBV12-5 and TRBJ2-7 gives the whole variable domain DARVTQTPRHKVTEMGQEVTMRCQPILGHNTVFWYRQTMMQGLELLAYFRNRAPLDDSGMPKDRFSAEMPDATLATLKIQPSEPRDSAVYFCASGLDVQGSYEQYFGPGTRLTVT.

The chain has TRBV10-3 and TRBJ2-3, with TRBD2 identical over 8 bases. CDR1 ENHRY and CDR2 SYGVKD come from the germline V gene. The trim removed 10 bases at V and 2 bases at J, leaving 11 bases unmatched. The CDR3 is 15 amino acids. CDR3 protein: CATMGVAGSTDTQYF. The CDR3 nucleotides read TGTGCCACAATGGGGGTAGCGGGATCCACAGATACGCAGTATTTT.

In DNA form, the CDR3 reads TGTGCCAGCAGACTCGCTTGGGGCAGGGGTTTTGAAGCTTTCTTT. Residues: CASRLAWGRGFEAFF. This chain uses TRBV28 with TRBJ1-1; D perhaps matches TRBD1 (6 bases). Germline V gene sequence: CDR1 MDHEN, CDR2 SYDVKM. V gave up 6 bases and J gave up 7 bases, with 21 bases separating them. This CDR3 has 15 amino acids.

The V gene is TRBV28, the J gene TRBJ2-2; no clear D gene. The germline CDR1 and CDR2 sequences are MDHEN and SYDVKM. The ends were cut back, 5 bases at V and 3 bases at J, with 1 base in the middle. The CDR3 runs 11 residues. DNA for the CDR3: TGTGCCAGCAGTGACACCGGGGAGCTGTTTTTT. This sequence encodes CASSDTGELFF.

V and J are TRBV4-2 and TRBJ1-1, with a possible D match to TRBD1 (6 bases). The CDR3 has 15 residues. V shed 1 base and J shed 4 bases, with 13 bases lying between them. Germline assignment: CDR1 LGHNA and CDR2 YNFKEQ. The CDR3 here is CASSQGGQGGTEAFF. CDR3 bases: TGTGCCAGCAGCCAAGGGGGGCAGGGTGGCACTGAAGCTTTCTTT.

This clone is a singleton in its sample. The gene calls are TRBV6-5 and TRBJ1-2; D uncertain. Trimming shortened V by 0 bases and J by 7 bases, and 9 bases separated the two germline ends. The CDR3 has 13 amino acids. Germline V lookup: CDR1 MNHEY, CDR2 SVGAGI. The CDR3 region has the DNA TGTGCCAGCAGTTACTCGAACAACGGTGGCTACACCTTC. Protein product: CASSYSNNGGYTF.